These 29 T cell receptor beta chains share one sample of origin, sequenced in a study of blood T cell repertoires in COVID-19. TCRdb's table, derived via immunoSEQ multiplex PCR, lists solely in-frame clones and lacks some. The sample includes hundreds of thousands of clones, approximately 89% of them seen just once. Sample: peripheral blood. These receptors were taken from a woman in her sixties or seventies with COVID-19, enrolled during active disease.

The chain couples TRBV3-1 (or the pseudogene TRBV3-2) to TRBJ1-1; no reliable D call. Trimming left V 2 bases short and J 8 bases short, with 9 bases between. Germline V lookup: CDR1 LGHDT, CDR2 YNNKEL (reference sequence). The CDR3 is made up of 12 amino acids. CDR3 in amino acids: CASSQQAREAFF. The CDR3 region has the DNA TGTGCCAGCAGCCAACAGGCACGGGAAGCTTTCTTT.

The chain uses TRBV9 and TRBJ2-6; D is unresolved. The CDR3 runs to 16 residues. Trimming stripped 4 bases from V and 1 base from J, with 12 bases between. From germline, CDR1 is SGDLS and CDR2 YYNGEE. The CDR3 sequence: CASSIQLPSGANVLTF. The DNA for the CDR3 is TGTGCCAGCAGCATACAGCTTCCGTCTGGGGCCAACGTCCTGACTTTC.

In this sample, this clone turned up once. This chain connects TRBV4-2 to TRBJ2-7, with TRBD1 identical over 8 bases. The CDR3 has 15 residues. Germline assignment: CDR1 LGHNA and CDR2 YNFKEQ. V trimming: 0 bases; J trimming: 3 bases; junction bases outside the gene matches: 4. CDR3 loop: CASSQDRGLGYEQYF. The DNA for the CDR3 is TGTGCCAGCAGCCAAGACAGGGGGCTAGGCTACGAGCAGTACTTC.

This chain uses TRBV5-1 with TRBJ2-5; D possibly corresponds to TRBD2 (5 bases). Trimming removed 0 bases from V and 5 bases from J, with 14 bases in between. Germline V CDR1 and CDR2: SGHRS, YFSETQ. The CDR3 is made up of 15 amino acids. The CDR3 loop reads CASSLGLTWRETQYF. In nucleotides, the CDR3 is TGCGCCAGCAGCTTGGGACTAACCTGGAGGGAGACCCAGTACTTC.

V gene TRBV6-6 combines with J gene TRBJ2-7, with D possibly being TRBD1 (6 bases). Per germline, CDR1 MNHNY and CDR2 SVGAGI (reference sequence). The ends were cut back, 2 bases at V and 1 base at J, with 6 bases in the middle. The CDR3 consists of 13 residues. Here the CDR3 reads CASSYRGSYEQYF. The CDR3 region has the DNA TGTGCCAGCAGTTACAGGGGGTCCTACGAGCAGTACTTC.

V gene TRBV10-3 combines with J gene TRBJ2-1; 9 bases align to TRBD2. The germline V gene has CDR1 ENHRY and CDR2 SYGVKD. Trimming at V came to 5 bases and at J to 3 bases, leaving 5 bases not matched to a gene. CDR3 length equals 15 residues. As DNA, the CDR3 is TGTGCCATCAGTCCGGGACTAGCTGACTACAATGAGCAGTTCTTC. It is translated as CAISPGLADYNEQFF.

This rearrangement joins TRBV6-5 to TRBJ1-4; tentatively, D is TRBD1 (5 bases). Germline V gene sequence: CDR1 MNHEY, CDR2 SVGAGI. The CDR3 is 14 amino acids. V was clipped by 6 bases and J by 8 bases, with 16 bases between them. Here the CDR3 reads CASSTGEGREKLFF. Written as DNA, the CDR3 is TGTGCCAGCAGCACAGGAGAGGGGAGGGAAAAACTGTTTTTT.

The chain recombines TRBV6-5 with TRBJ2-7; TRBD2 matches 7 bases. From germline, CDR1 is MNHEY and CDR2 SVGAGI. V lost 0 bases to trimming and J lost 5 bases; unmatched junction nucleotides: 7. The CDR3 covers 15 residues. The CDR3 DNA follows: TGTGCCAGCAGTTACTCGACGGGAGGCCATAACGAGCAGTACTTC. Translating it yields CASSYSTGGHNEQYF.

This clone has only a few counts. The chain recombines TRBV12-3 or TRBV12-4 with TRBJ1-1; D is uncertain. The CDR3 runs 13 residues. V was shortened by 7 bases and J by 4 bases, with 13 bases between the two germline ends. CDR3 region: CASIPREGTEAFF. The CDR3 DNA reads TGTGCCAGCATCCCAAGAGAGGGCACTGAAGCTTTCTTT.

The J gene is TRBJ1-4, the V gene TRBV6-6; no reliable D call. From germline, CDR1 is MNHNY and CDR2 SVGAGI (reference sequence). CDR3 size: 15 residues. Trimming pared 5 bases from V and 2 bases from J, leaving 12 bases between. CDR3 protein: CASSLDTETNEKLFF. The DNA for the CDR3 is TGTGCCAGCAGTCTTGACACAGAGACTAATGAAAAACTGTTTTTT.

Here the CDR3 reads CASSSRGTSGSMYEQYF. The CDR3 region has the DNA TGTGCCAGCAGTTCGAGGGGGACTAGCGGGAGTATGTACGAGCAGTACTTC. The rearrangement uses TRBV27 and TRBJ2-7, with 14 bases matching TRBD2. J gave up 4 bases and V 4 bases, and 9 bases lay outside the gene matches. The CDR3 runs 17 residues. CDR1 and CDR2 (germline): MNHEY, SMNVEV (reference sequence).

The chain joins TRBV2 to TRBJ1-1; TRBD1 is a possible D gene (6 bases). V was cut by 6 bases and J by 6 bases, with 14 bases left in between. The CDR3 totals 13 residues. Germline lookup yields CDR1 SNHLY and CDR2 FYNNEI. CDR3 sequence (DNA): TGTGCCAGCAGGGAGTCAGGGGCTGCTGAAGCTTTCTTT. This translates into CASRESGAAEAFF.

This chain connects TRBV4-2 to TRBJ1-4, with no clear D. The CDR3 has 15 residues. The germline CDR1 and CDR2 sequences are LGHNA and YNFKEQ. Trimming took off 1 base at V and 0 bases at J, with 6 bases between the two ends. CDR3 residues: CASSQVGATNEKLFF. The CDR3 DNA follows: TGTGCCAGCAGCCAAGTTGGAGCAACTAATGAAAAACTGTTTTTT.

The chain employs TRBV5-1 and TRBJ2-7; no definite D call. The CDR3 loop spans 13 amino acids. Germline CDR1 SGHRS, CDR2 YFSETQ. V gave up 0 bases and J gave up 3 bases, with 7 bases separating them. The CDR3 loop reads CASSLARSYEQYF. The CDR3 DNA reads TGCGCCAGCAGCTTGGCTCGCAGCTACGAGCAGTACTTC.

The chain recombines TRBV20-1 with TRBJ2-1; a possible D gene is TRBD2 (6 bases). From germline, CDR1 is DFQATT and CDR2 SNEGSKA (reference sequence). The CDR3 has 15 amino acids. V lost 3 bases, J lost 3 bases, and 15 bases lay in between. This CDR3 reads CSASKRENIYNEQFF. CDR3 nucleotides: TGCAGTGCTAGTAAACGGGAGAATATCTACAATGAGCAGTTCTTC.

This clone appeared a single time. This rearrangement joins TRBV21-1 to TRBJ2-2; the tabulated D call, TRBD1, remains unverified against the DNA. TRBV21-1 is a recognized pseudogene. The CDR3 runs to 16 residues. CDR3 coding DNA: TGTGCCAGCAGCCTGAGGGACAGGGCCTACACCGGGGAGCTGTTTTTT. Protein sequence: CASSLRDRAYTGELFF.

To note about this clone: One end of the junction varies from germline; a read error may be responsible. The chain recombines TRBV7-2 with TRBJ2-3; TRBD2 might be the D (5 bases). The CDR3 spans 17 residues. Germline CDR1 SGHTA, CDR2 FQGNSA. The CDR3 sequence: CASSFLPSGVSTDMQYF. As DNA, the CDR3 is TGTGCCAGCAGCTTCCTCCCAAGCGGAGTGAGCACAGATATGCAGTATTTT.

The V gene is TRBV5-1, the J gene TRBJ2-5; 7 bases align to TRBD2. The CDR3 is made up of 13 amino acids. Germline V lookup: CDR1 SGHRS, CDR2 YFSETQ. Trimming removed 7 bases from V and 3 bases from J; junction bases left unmatched: 6. CDR3 sequence reads: CASGGLVKETQYF. CDR3 nucleotides: TGCGCCAGCGGCGGACTAGTAAAAGAGACCCAGTACTTC.

This chain links TRBV3-1 (or the pseudogene TRBV3-2) with TRBJ1-1, with D possibly matching TRBD1 (5 bases). Germline CDR1 reads LGHDT; CDR2 reads YNNKEL (reference sequence). This CDR3 has 14 amino acids. Trimming left V 3 bases short and J 1 base short, with 9 bases between. CDR3 amino acids: CASSHGGSNTEAFF. The CDR3 coding sequence is TGTGCCAGCAGCCATGGGGGGTCGAACACTGAAGCTTTCTTT.

J is TRBJ1-4 and V is TRBV5-1; D might be TRBD1 (6 bases). The CDR3 runs to 14 residues. The germline gives CDR1 SGHRS, CDR2 YFSETQ. Trimming stripped 3 bases from V and 5 bases from J, with 11 bases between. The CDR3 loop is CASSSTGGNEKLFF. In DNA form, the CDR3 reads TGCGCCAGCAGCTCGACAGGTGGAAATGAAAAACTGTTTTTT.

V is TRBV11-2 and J is TRBJ2-7; D gene uncertain. Germline CDR1 is SGHAT and CDR2 is FQNNGV. The CDR3 totals 10 residues. Trimming took off 5 bases at V and 8 bases at J, with 7 bases between the two ends. CDR3 nucleotides: TGTGCCAGCAGCCTAAACCAGCAGTACTTC. Translating it yields CASSLNQQYF.

The rearrangement uses TRBV24-1 and TRBJ1-2, with 10 bases fitting TRBD1. Per the germline V gene, CDR1 is KGHDR and CDR2 is SFDVKD. The ends lost 6 bases at V and 3 bases at J; junction bases unmatched: 3. The CDR3 sequence is 14 residues long. The CDR3 loop reads CATSRGQGDYGYTF. Here the CDR3 DNA reads TGTGCCACCAGTCGAGGACAGGGGGACTATGGCTACACCTTC.

The chain combines TRBV11-3 with TRBJ2-2; perhaps TRBD2 as D (6 bases). The CDR3 is 16 amino acids. Germline V gene data show CDR1 as SGHNT and CDR2 as YENEEA. V lost 2 bases and J 1 base, leaving 11 bases between the germline ends. This CDR3 reads CASSLFGRENTGELFF. The CDR3 bases are TGTGCCAGCAGCTTATTCGGGAGAGAGAACACCGGGGAGCTGTTTTTT.

V usage is TRBV4-3 and J usage is TRBJ2-1; 9 nucleotides agree with TRBD2. CDR1 is LGHNA and CDR2 is YSLEER in the germline V gene. This CDR3 contains 16 residues. V lost 3 bases and J lost 8; bases outside the gene matches: 11. As DNA, the CDR3 is TGCGCCAGCAGCCATTTATTAGCGGGAGAGGGGGATGAGCAGTTCTTC. Amino acids: CASSHLLAGEGDEQFF.

This clone was observed once. The chain recombines TRBV11-3 with TRBJ2-4; TRBD1 is a possible D gene (5 bases). Trimming removed 5 bases from V and 13 bases from J, with 18 bases in between. Germline-derived CDR1 and CDR2 are SGHNT and YENEEA. The length of the CDR3 is 13 residues. This CDR3 reads CASSPQGPPVQYF. The DNA for the CDR3 is TGTGCCAGCAGCCCGCAGGGCCCACCGGTGCAGTACTTC.

J is TRBJ1-5 and V is TRBV19; maybe TRBD1 (6 bases). Germline values: CDR1 LNHDA, CDR2 SQIVND (reference sequence). The CDR3 runs 12 residues. V lost 9 bases and J 3 bases, leaving 9 bases between the germline ends. The CDR3 sequence: CASRGLNQPQHF. CDR3 in DNA: TGTGCCAGCAGGGGTCTCAATCAGCCCCAGCATTTT.

The chain recombines TRBV11-3 with TRBJ2-1, with D perhaps TRBD2 (7 bases). CDR1 is SGHNT, CDR2 YENEEA, per germline. The germline V and J ends were trimmed by 7 bases and 9 bases, with 19 bases remaining between them. The length of the CDR3 is 14 residues. The CDR3 sequence: CASTPTGGSVEQFF. As DNA, the CDR3 is TGTGCCAGCACCCCGACGGGGGGCTCGGTTGAGCAGTTCTTC.

This chain uses TRBV4-2 with TRBJ1-2; maybe TRBD1 (6 bases). This CDR3 spans 13 amino acids. V was trimmed by 0 bases and J by 10 bases, leaving 12 bases between them. Germline CDR1 and CDR2: LGHNA and YNFKEQ. The CDR3 region has the DNA TGTGCCAGCAGCCAAGATGTAAGGGGGAACTACACCTTC. Protein product: CASSQDVRGNYTF.

This chain links TRBV28 with TRBJ2-7; tentatively, D is TRBD1 (7 bases). V dropped 5 bases and J dropped 5 bases, with 19 bases sitting between them. The CDR3 runs 15 residues. Germline CDR1 is MDHEN and CDR2 is SYDVKM. The CDR3 DNA is TGTGCCAGCAGTCTTTTTGCGACAGGGAGGAACGAGCAGTACTTC. Protein: CASSLFATGRNEQYF. Filled out from reference TRBV28 and TRBJ2-7, the complete variable domain reads DVKVTQSSRYLVKRTGEKVFLECVQDMDHENMFWYRQDPGLGLRLIYFSYDVKMKEKGDIPEGYSVSREKKERFSLILESASTNQTSMYLCASSLFATGRNEQYFGPGTRLTVT.